This T cell receptor beta chain was observed in a study of blood T cell repertoires in COVID-19. Across the study: Samples of COVID-19 (acute and convalescent) were obtained from the United States, Italy and Spain. Sample material is recorded as cDNA or gDNA derived from T cells, B-cell-depleted T cells, or PBMCs.

Authors' analysis steps: Estimation of nucleated cell counts relied on the amplification of reference gene primers. Sequenced by immunoSEQ multiplex PCR; TCRdb stores in-frame clones only, minus some. V and J calls plus clone size are reproduced from that table; the DNA served to infer D and trimming. This sample has fewer than 250,000 clones; 80% to 90% occur once, and the top ten carry 2% to 3%. Sequenced sample: peripheral blood. The TCR originated in a woman in her thirties or forties with active or convalescent COVID-19.

This CDR3 is CASSAGDRGNYNEQFF. The DNA of the CDR3 is TGTGCCAGCAGCGCTGGGGACAGGGGTAACTACAATGAGCAGTTCTTC. The chain combines TRBV11-3 with TRBJ2-1; 10 bases agree with TRBD1. The trim removed 5 bases at V and 3 bases at J, leaving 7 bases unmatched. From germline, CDR1 is SGHNT and CDR2 YENEEA. CDR3 length equals 16 residues.